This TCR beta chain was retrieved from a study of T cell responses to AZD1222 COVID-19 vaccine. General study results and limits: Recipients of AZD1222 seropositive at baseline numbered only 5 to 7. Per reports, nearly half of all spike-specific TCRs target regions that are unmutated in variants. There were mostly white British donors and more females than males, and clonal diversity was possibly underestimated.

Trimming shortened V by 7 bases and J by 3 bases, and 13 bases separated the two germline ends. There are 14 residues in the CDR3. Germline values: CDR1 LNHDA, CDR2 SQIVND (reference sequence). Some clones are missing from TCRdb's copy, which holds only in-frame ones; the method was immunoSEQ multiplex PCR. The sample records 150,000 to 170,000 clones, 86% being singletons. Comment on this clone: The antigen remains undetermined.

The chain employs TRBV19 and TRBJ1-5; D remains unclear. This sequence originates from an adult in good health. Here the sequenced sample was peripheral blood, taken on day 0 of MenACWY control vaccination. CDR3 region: CASTNGLPNQPQHF. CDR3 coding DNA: TGTGCCAGTACCAACGGCCTCCCCAATCAGCCCCAGCATTTT.